A single T cell receptor (beta chain) is shown here with its context. Its cognate antigen is unknown. These data come from a study of cytomegalovirus exposure and HLA in healthy donors. Study-wide results and caveats: The study put some 150 TCR beta chains on its list as cytomegalovirus-associated.

Amplification used 60 Vbeta primers and 13 Jbeta primers. Generated by immunoSEQ multiplex PCR, the TCRdb table keeps only in-frame clones and is missing some. The sample includes about 83,000 clones. Trimming shortened V by 5 bases and J by 9 bases, and 11 bases separated the two germline ends. The CDR3 is 11 amino acids. Looked up from germline, CDR1 is MNHNS and CDR2 is SASEGT. This clonotype was sampled from a man aged 18 to 29 in good health and CMV-seropositive. V is TRBV6-1 and J is TRBJ2-7; possible D gene TRBD2, 5 bases. Sequences were obtained from PBMCs. The CDR3 DNA sequence: TGTGCCAGCAGTTATGGTCGGGGGCAGTACTTC. Translation gives CASSYGRGQYF.